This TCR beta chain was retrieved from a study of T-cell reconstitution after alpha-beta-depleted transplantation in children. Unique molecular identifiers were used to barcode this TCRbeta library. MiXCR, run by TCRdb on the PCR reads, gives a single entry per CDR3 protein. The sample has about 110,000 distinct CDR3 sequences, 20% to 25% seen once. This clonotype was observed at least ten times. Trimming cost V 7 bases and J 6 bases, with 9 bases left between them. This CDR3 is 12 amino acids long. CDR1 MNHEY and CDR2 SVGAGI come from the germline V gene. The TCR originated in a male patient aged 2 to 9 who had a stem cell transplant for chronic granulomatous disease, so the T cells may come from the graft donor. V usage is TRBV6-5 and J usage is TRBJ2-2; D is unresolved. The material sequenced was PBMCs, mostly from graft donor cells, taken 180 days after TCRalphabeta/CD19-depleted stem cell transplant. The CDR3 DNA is TGTGCCAGCATAAACCCTCCCGGGGAGCTGTTTTTT. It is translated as CASINPPGELFF.